This T cell receptor (beta chain) was retrieved from a study of blood T cell repertoires in COVID-19. Original methodology: From reference gene primer amplification, estimates of nucleated cell counts were derived. The table came from immunoSEQ multiplex PCR; TCRdb's copy has only in-frame clones and leaves some out. V and J calls and clone size come straight from that table; D and trimming were deduced from the DNA. The sample includes some 180,000 clones, more than 75% of them seen just once. Germline V gene data show CDR1 as SGDLS and CDR2 as YYNGEE. The CDR3 covers 16 residues. V was cut by 2 bases and J by 0 bases, with 13 bases left in between.

This TCR derives from a man aged 45-60 years who had recovered from COVID-19. This chain joins TRBV9 and TRBJ2-3, with D possibly matching TRBD1 (6 bases). Sequencing was performed on peripheral blood. The CDR3 sequence: CASSVAGTTSTDTQYF. The CDR3 DNA is TGTGCCAGCAGCGTTGCCGGGACAACTAGCACAGATACGCAGTATTTT.